The 8 T cell receptor beta chains reported below all come from one sample, sequenced in a study of PD-L1 blockade in urothelial cancer. Regarding time point: pretreatment peripheral blood. The protocol was immunoSEQ multiplex PCR, while the TCRdb copy is restricted to in-frame clones and leaves out a portion. This sample has 95,000 to 100,000 clones, with around 87% found just once. The sample here was PBMCs, taken around atezolizumab (anti-PD-L1) treatment. Receptors originate from a man in his 60s with urothelial cancer.

The V call is TRBV6-6, the J call TRBJ1-1; D is uncertain. Germline V lookup: CDR1 MNHNY, CDR2 SVGAGI (reference sequence). The CDR3 spans 12 residues. Trimming pared 2 bases from V and 4 bases from J, leaving 5 bases between. The CDR3 DNA follows: TGTGCCAGCAGTTACATCAGCACTGAAGCTTTCTTT. Translating it yields CASSYISTEAFF.

V and J are TRBV10-2 and TRBJ1-2, with no clear D. The V end was cut by 6 bases, the J end by 0 bases, with 8 bases between. CDR1 and CDR2 (germline): WSHSY, SAAADI. The CDR3 extends over 13 amino acids. DNA of the CDR3: TGCGCCAGCAGCACGAGAGCTAACTATGGCTACACCTTC. Its translation is CASSTRANYGYTF.

The genes are TRBV6-5 and TRBJ2-7; possible D gene TRBD2, 5 bases. Trimming left V 7 bases short and J 5 bases short, with 18 bases between. The germline V gene has CDR1 MNHEY and CDR2 SVGAGI. The CDR3 is 14 residues long. CDR3 DNA: TGTGCCAGCACCCAAGGGTCGGGGTTCCACGAGCAGTACTTC. Its protein is CASTQGSGFHEQYF.

This clone was counted only a few times. The rearrangement joins TRBV4-2 to TRBJ1-2; TRBD1 agrees at 10 bases. The CDR3 is 15 residues long. CDR1 is LGHNA and CDR2 is YNFKEQ in the germline V gene. V was pared by 8 bases and J by 4 bases, with 10 bases of the junction left unmatched. CDR3 nucleotide sequence: TGTGCCAGCCGACCCCCGGGACAGGGGAGCTATGGCTACACCTTC. Amino acid sequence: CASRPPGQGSYGYTF.

V gene TRBV5-1 combines with J gene TRBJ2-3; TRBD1 matches 8 bases. The germline gives CDR1 SGHRS, CDR2 YFSETQ. With V trimmed by 5 bases and J by 1 base, 3 bases remained unmatched. CDR3 length: 14 amino acids. The CDR3 nucleotides are TGCGCCAGCAGGGCGACAGGGGGCACAGATACGCAGTATTTT. Its protein product is CASRATGGTDTQYF.

The chain employs TRBV28 and TRBJ2-1; tentatively, D is TRBD2 (6 bases). Trimming left V 5 bases short and J 8 bases short, with 19 bases between. This CDR3 is 15 amino acids long. Germline V CDR1 and CDR2: MDHEN, SYDVKM. CDR3 DNA sequence: TGTGCCAGCAGTGGAACCCGGGACTCCCTCTATGAGCAGTTCTTC. It yields the protein CASSGTRDSLYEQFF.

The chain joins TRBV4-2 to TRBJ2-7, with 9 bases aligning to TRBD2. CDR1 and CDR2 (germline): LGHNA, YNFKEQ. V lost 0 bases to trimming and J lost 4 bases; unmatched junction nucleotides: 10. CDR3 length: 17 residues. CDR3 nucleotides: TGTGCCAGCAGCCAAGAGACGGGCGGGGGGGCCAGATACGAGCAGTACTTC. Protein sequence: CASSQETGGGARYEQYF.

The gene calls are TRBV2 and TRBJ2-1; D is ambiguous. With 5 bases removed from V and 7 bases from J, the gap between germline ends came to 12 bases. From germline, CDR1 is SNHLY and CDR2 FYNNEI. This CDR3 is built from 13 residues. The CDR3 loop is CASSYRLGNEQFF. As DNA, the CDR3 is TGTGCCAGCAGTTATCGACTCGGAAATGAGCAGTTCTTC.